This T cell receptor beta chain emerged from a study of OX40 agonist ivuxolimab in advanced cancers. About the study: Those enrolled were roughly 80% male, with a mean age of about 60 years and ages from about 20 to 90. The study reported partial responses in three patients: one hepatocellular carcinoma, two cutaneous melanoma. Study-wide points: CD4+ T cells averaged fewer expanded clones than CD8+ T cells.

In germline, CDR1 is ENHRY, CDR2 SYGVKD. The CDR3 has 13 residues. Trimming shortened V by 2 bases and J by 2 bases, and 6 bases separated the two germline ends. As to this clone: Antigen unknown.

Sequencing was performed with immunoSEQ multiplex PCR; in TCRdb, only in-frame clones are kept and a portion is missing. Here the sample spans roughly 26,000 clones, over 60% being singletons. The chain has TRBV10-3 and TRBJ1-1, with D possibly matching TRBD1 (5 bases). This clonotype was obtained from an adult with an advanced solid tumor such as melanoma, head and neck, liver or kidney cancer. This specimen was CD4+ or CD8+ T cells sorted from blood, taken in a trial of the OX40 agonist ivuxolimab. This chain's CDR3 is CAISEGGNTEAFF. The CDR3 DNA reads as TGTGCCATCAGTGAGGGGGGTAACACTGAAGCTTTCTTT.